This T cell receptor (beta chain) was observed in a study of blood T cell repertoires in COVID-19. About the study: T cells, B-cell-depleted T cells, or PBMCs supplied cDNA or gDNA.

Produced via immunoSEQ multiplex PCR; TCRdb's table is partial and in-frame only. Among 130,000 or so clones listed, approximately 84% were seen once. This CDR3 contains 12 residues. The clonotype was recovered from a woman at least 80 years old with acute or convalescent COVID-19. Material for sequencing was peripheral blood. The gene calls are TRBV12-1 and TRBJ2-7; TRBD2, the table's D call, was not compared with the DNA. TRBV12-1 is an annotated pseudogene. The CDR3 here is CASSIGSYEQYF. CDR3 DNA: TGTGCCAGCAGCATCGGGAGCTACGAGCAGTACTTC.